Described below is a single T cell receptor (beta chain) sequence and its context. The entry originates in a study of blood T cell repertoires in COVID-19. Across the whole study: Material from acute and convalescent COVID-19 was sourced from the United States, Italy and Spain. The cDNA or gDNA used as material had been derived from T cells, B-cell-depleted T cells, or PBMCs.

Study processing details: Reference gene primer amplification gave estimated nucleated cell counts. Only in-frame clones appear in the TCRdb table, and some are missing; sequencing was by immunoSEQ multiplex PCR. The V and J calls and the clone size are those of that table, but D and trimming were determined from the DNA. The sample contains approximately 310,000 clones, roughly 84% of which appear only once. From germline, CDR1 is SGHTA and CDR2 FQGNSA. After removal of 5 bases from V and 5 bases from J, the junction contained 14 bases not matched to a gene. CDR3 size: 18 residues. This TCR came from a man between 50 and 59 years old with active or convalescent COVID-19. The source material was peripheral blood. The chain employs TRBV7-2 and TRBJ2-5, with TRBD2 matching 13 bases. The CDR3, as DNA: TGTGCCAGCAGCATGACTAGCGGGGGGCCCACCCGGGTTGAGACCCAGTACTTC. This codes for CASSMTSGGPTRVETQYF.